The T cell receptor (beta chain) described here comes from a study of blood T cell repertoires in COVID-19. V lost 4 bases to trimming and J lost 5 bases; unmatched junction nucleotides: 5. Germline lookup yields CDR1 SEHNR and CDR2 FQNEAQ (reference sequence). The CDR3 runs 14 residues. Profiled with immunoSEQ multiplex PCR; TCRdb holds only in-frame clones, not every one. The sample consists of tens of thousands of clones, about nine tenths of them appearing once. The TCR comes from an elderly woman with acute or convalescent COVID-19. The genes are TRBV7-9 and TRBJ1-1; 9 bases are shared with TRBD1. Material for sequencing was peripheral blood. CDR3 loop: CASSSGQGETEAFF. CDR3 in DNA: TGTGCCAGCAGCTCGGGACAGGGTGAAACTGAAGCTTTCTTT.